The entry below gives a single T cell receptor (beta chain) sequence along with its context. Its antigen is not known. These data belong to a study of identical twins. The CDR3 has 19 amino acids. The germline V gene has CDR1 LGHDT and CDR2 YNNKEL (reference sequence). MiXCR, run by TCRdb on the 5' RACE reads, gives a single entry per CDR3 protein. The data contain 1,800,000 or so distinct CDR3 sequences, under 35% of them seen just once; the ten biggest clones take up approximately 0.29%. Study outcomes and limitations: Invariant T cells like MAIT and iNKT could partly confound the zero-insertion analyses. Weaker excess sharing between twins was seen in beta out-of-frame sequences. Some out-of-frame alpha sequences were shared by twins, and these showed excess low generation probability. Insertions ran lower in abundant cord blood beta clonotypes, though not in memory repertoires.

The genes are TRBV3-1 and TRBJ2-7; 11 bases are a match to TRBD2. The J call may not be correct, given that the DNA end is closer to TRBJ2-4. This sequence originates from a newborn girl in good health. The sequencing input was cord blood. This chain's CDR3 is CASSRAGTSGWGAKNIQYF. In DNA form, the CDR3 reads TGTGCCAGCAGCCGCGCCGGGACTAGCGGATGGGGGGCCAAAAACATTCAGTACTTC.